This T cell receptor beta chain was sequenced for a study of blood T cell repertoires in COVID-19. In its sample, this clone was seen once. V lost 2 bases and J lost 3; bases outside the gene matches: 8. Germline V gene data show CDR1 as SGHTA and CDR2 as FQGNSA. The CDR3 runs 17 residues. The assay was immunoSEQ multiplex PCR, and TCRdb's table has in-frame clones only and misses some. The repertoire holds around 190,000 clones, with about 86% as singletons. The J gene is TRBJ2-1, the V gene TRBV7-2; 9 bases are a match to TRBD2. This receptor was identified in an older man with active or convalescent COVID-19. Material: peripheral blood. The CDR3 nucleotides are TGTGCCAGCAGCTTATACCCCCGCGGGGGGGGCTACAATGAGCAGTTCTTC. Translating it yields CASSLYPRGGGYNEQFF.